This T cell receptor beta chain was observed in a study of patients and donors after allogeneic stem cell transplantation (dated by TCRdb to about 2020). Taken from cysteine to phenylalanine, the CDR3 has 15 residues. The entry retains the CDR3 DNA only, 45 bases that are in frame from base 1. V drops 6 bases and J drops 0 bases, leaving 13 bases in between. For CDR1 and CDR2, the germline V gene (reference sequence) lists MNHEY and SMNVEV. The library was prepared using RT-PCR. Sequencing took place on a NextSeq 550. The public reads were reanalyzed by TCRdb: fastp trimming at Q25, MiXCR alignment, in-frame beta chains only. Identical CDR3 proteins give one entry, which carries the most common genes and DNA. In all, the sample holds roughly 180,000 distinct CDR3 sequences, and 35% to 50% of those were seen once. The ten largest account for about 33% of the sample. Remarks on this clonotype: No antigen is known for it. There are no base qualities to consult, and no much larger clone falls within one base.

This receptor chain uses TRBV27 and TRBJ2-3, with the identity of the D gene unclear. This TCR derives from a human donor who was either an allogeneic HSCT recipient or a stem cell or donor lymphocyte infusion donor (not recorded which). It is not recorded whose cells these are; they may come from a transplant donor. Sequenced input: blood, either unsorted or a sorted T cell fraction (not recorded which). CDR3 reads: CASSPWVTSTDTQYF. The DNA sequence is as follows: TGTGCCAGCAGCCCTTGGGTAACTAGCACAGATACGCAGTATTTT.